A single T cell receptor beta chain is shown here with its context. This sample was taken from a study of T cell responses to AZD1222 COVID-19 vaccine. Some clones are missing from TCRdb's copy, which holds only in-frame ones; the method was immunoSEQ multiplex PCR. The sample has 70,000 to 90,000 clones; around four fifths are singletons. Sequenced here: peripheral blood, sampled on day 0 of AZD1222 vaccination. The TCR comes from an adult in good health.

CDR3 DNA sequence: TGTGCCAGCAGGTTGACAGGGGGCGTTGGGGCCAACGTCCTGACTTTC. Translating it yields CASRLTGGVGANVLTF. The rearrangement uses TRBV27 and TRBJ2-6; TRBD1 matches at 10 bases. CDR1 MNHEY and CDR2 SMNVEV come from the germline V gene (reference sequence). This CDR3 region has 16 residues. V shed 6 bases and J 3 bases; nucleotides not matched to a gene: 5.